This T cell receptor (beta chain) was captured in a study of PD-L1 blockade in urothelial cancer. The germline V gene encodes CDR1 MDHEN and CDR2 SYDVKM. The V and J ends lost 5 bases and 6 bases respectively, with 16 bases between them. The CDR3 covers 14 residues. Clones were sequenced by immunoSEQ multiplex PCR, and TCRdb holds only the in-frame ones, with some missing. The table includes some 89,000 clones, more than 70% detected once. The time point was: pretreatment peripheral blood. The TCR was taken from a man between 60 and 75 years old with urothelial cancer. The material sequenced was PBMCs, taken around atezolizumab (anti-PD-L1) treatment. The chain joins TRBV28 to TRBJ1-2; perhaps TRBD1 as D (5 bases). In DNA form, the CDR3 reads TGTGCCAGCAGTCCCTCGTTGGGGCAGGATGGCTACACCTTC. This codes for CASSPSLGQDGYTF.